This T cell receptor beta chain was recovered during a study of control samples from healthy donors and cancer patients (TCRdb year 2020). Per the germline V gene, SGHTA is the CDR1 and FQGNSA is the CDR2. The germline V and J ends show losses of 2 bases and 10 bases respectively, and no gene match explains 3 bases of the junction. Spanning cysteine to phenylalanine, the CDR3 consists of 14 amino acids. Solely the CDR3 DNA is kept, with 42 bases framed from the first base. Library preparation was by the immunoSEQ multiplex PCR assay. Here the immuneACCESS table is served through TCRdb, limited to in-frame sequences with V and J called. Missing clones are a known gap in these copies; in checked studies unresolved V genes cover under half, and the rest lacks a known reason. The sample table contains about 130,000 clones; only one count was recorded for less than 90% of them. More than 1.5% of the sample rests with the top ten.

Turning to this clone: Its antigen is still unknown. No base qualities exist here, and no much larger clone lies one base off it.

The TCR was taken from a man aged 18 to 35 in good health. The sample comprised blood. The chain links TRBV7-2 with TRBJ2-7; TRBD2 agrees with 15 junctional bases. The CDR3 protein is CASSLPGLAGGQYF. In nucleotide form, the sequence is TGTGCCAGCAGCTTACCGGGACTAGCGGGAGGCCAGTACTTC.